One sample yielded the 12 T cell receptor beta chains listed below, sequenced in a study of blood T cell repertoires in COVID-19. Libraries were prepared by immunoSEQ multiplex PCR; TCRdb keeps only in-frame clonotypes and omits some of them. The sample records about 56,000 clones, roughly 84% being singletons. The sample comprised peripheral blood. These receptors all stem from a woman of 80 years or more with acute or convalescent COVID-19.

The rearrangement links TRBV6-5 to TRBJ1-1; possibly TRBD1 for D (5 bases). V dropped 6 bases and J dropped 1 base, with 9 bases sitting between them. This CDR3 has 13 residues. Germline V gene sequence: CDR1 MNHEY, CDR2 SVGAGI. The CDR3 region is CASRQGQNTEAFF. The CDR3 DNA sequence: TGTGCCAGCAGGCAAGGACAGAACACTGAAGCTTTCTTT.

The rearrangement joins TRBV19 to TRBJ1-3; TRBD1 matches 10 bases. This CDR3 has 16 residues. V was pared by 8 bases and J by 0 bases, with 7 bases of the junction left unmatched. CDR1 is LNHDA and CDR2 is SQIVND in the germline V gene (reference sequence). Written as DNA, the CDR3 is TGTGCCAGTGGGACAGGGGCATCTCTCTCTGGAAACACCATATATTTT. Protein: CASGTGASLSGNTIYF. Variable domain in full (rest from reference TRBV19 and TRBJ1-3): DGGITQSPKYLFRKEGQNVTLSCEQNLNHDAMYWYRQDPGQGLRLIYYSQIVNDFQKGDIAEGYSVSREKKESFPLTVTSAQKNPTAFYLCASGTGASLSGNTIYFGEGSWLTVV.

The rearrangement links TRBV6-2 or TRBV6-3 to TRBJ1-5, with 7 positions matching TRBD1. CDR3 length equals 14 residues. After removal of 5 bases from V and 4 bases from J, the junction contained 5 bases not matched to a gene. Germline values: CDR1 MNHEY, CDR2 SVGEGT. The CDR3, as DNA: TGTGCCAGCAGTCAGGGGGTGGCGAATCAGCCCCAGCATTTT. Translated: CASSQGVANQPQHF.

The CDR3 sequence: CAWSRDKNQPQHF. CDR3 nucleotide sequence: TGTGCCTGGAGCCGGGACAAAAATCAGCCCCAGCATTTT. This chain connects TRBV30 to TRBJ1-5, with D possibly TRBD1 on 6 matching bases. Trimming removed 3 bases from V and 4 bases from J, with 10 bases in between. Germline V CDR1 and CDR2: GTSNPN, SVGIG (reference sequence). The CDR3 length is 13 residues.

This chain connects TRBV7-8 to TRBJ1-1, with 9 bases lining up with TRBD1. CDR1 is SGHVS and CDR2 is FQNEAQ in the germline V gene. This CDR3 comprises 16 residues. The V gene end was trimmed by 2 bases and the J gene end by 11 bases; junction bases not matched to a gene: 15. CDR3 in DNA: TGTGCCAGCAGCTTAACCACAGGGGGCCCTTTCGTCATTGCTTTCTTT. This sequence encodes CASSLTTGGPFVIAFF.

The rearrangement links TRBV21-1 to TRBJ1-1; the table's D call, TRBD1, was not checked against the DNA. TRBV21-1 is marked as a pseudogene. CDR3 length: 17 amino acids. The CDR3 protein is CASSSKDGSRMNTEAFF. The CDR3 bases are TGTGCCAGCAGCTCAAAGGATGGGTCCAGGATGAACACTGAAGCTTTCTTT.

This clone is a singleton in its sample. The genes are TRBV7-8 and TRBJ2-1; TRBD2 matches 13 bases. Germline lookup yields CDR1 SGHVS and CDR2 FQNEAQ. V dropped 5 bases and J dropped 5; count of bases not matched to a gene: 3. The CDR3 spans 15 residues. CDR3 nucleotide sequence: TGTGCCAGCAGCCGGGGACTAGCGGGGAACAATGAGCAGTTCTTC. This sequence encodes CASSRGLAGNNEQFF.

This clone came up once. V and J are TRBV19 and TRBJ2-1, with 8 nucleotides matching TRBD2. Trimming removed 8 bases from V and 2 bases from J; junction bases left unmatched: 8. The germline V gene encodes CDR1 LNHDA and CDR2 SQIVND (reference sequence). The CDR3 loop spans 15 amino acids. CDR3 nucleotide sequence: TGTGCCAGTTCGAGAGAGCGGGGGACCTACAATGAGCAGTTCTTC. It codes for CASSRERGTYNEQFF.

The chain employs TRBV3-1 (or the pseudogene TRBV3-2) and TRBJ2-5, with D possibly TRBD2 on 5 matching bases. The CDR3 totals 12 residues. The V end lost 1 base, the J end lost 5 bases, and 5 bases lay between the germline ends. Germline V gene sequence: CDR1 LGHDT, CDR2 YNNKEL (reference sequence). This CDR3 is CASSQGGETQYF. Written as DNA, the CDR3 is TGTGCCAGCAGCCAAGGAGGGGAGACCCAGTACTTC.

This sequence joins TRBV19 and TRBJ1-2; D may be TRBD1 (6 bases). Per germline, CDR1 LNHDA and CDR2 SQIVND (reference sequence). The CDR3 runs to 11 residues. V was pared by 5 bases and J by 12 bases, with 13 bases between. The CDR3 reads CASSSQGRHTF. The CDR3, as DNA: TGTGCCAGTAGTTCTCAGGGGCGGCACACCTTC.

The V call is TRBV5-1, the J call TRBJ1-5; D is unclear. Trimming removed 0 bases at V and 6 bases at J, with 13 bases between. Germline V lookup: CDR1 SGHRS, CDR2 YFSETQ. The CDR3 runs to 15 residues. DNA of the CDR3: TGCGCCAGCAGCTTGGCAGCAGGTGGTAGTCAGCCCCAGCATTTT. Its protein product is CASSLAAGGSQPQHF.

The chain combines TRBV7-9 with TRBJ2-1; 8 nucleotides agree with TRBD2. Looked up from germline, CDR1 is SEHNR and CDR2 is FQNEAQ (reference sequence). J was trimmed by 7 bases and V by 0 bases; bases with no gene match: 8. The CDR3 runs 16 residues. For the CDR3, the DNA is TGTGCCAGCAGCTTAGCTAGGTCGGGGGGGCCTAATGAGCAGTTCTTC. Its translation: CASSLARSGGPNEQFF.